Following are 27 T cell receptor beta chains from one sample sequenced in a study of blood T cells in healthy people across ages. A second PCR, run for roughly 7 to 11 cycles, used a sample-barcoded 5' primer plus a J-beta primer mix. TCRdb independently ran MiXCR on the 5' RACE reads; one entry per CDR3 protein. This table has about 930,000 distinct CDR3 sequences, about 29% appearing once. These data are also associated with another study on T cells of mothers and their children.

Specimen: blood. These receptors all come from a woman aged 40 to 55 in good health.

This chain connects TRBV28 to TRBJ1-1; 9 bases align to TRBD1. The germline V gene encodes CDR1 MDHEN and CDR2 SYDVKM. The J segment lost 5 bases and the V segment lost 6 bases, leaving 10 bases of the junction unmatched. The CDR3 has 15 amino acids. In DNA form, the CDR3 reads TGTGCCAGCAGAAAAACAGGGGGCGTAAGGACTGAAGCTTTCTTT. This translates into CASRKTGGVRTEAFF. Looking up the rest from reference TRBV28 and TRBJ1-1 gives the full variable domain: DVKVTQSSRYLVKRTGEKVFLECVQDMDHENMFWYRQDPGLGLRLIYFSYDVKMKEKGDIPEGYSVSREKKERFSLILESASTNQTSMYLCASRKTGGVRTEAFFGQGTRLTVV.

The chain joins TRBV19 to TRBJ2-5; D tentatively reads TRBD1 or TRBD2 (5 bases each). The CDR3 contains 16 residues. The germline V and J ends were trimmed by 5 bases and 5 bases, with 21 bases remaining between them. Germline CDR1 and CDR2: LNHDA and SQIVND (reference sequence). CDR3 loop: CASSPMRGRGVETQYF. DNA of the CDR3: TGTGCCAGTAGTCCCATGAGGGGCAGAGGTGTGGAGACCCAGTACTTC.

This clonotype was found many times. The chain uses TRBV5-4 and TRBJ2-5, with D perhaps matching TRBD2 (6 bases). CDR3 length equals 17 residues. V was cut by 5 bases and J by 2 bases, with 22 bases left in between. Germline V CDR1 and CDR2: SGHNT, YYREEE (reference sequence). The DNA for the CDR3 is TGTGCCAGCAGGGGAGGAGGTTCCCGGGAAGGGCAAGAGACCCAGTACTTC. Translating gives CASRGGGSREGQETQYF.

This clonotype showed up just a few times. This chain connects TRBV19 to TRBJ2-1; 7 nucleotides agree with TRBD1. Germline V gives CDR1 LNHDA, CDR2 SQIVND (reference sequence). The CDR3 totals 14 residues. The J segment lost 0 bases and the V segment lost 8 bases, leaving 4 bases of the junction unmatched. CDR3 region: CASETGASYNEQFF. DNA of the CDR3: TGTGCCAGTGAAACAGGGGCCTCCTACAATGAGCAGTTCTTC.

This clonotype was seen many times. The rearrangement uses TRBV7-3 and TRBJ2-7, with 8 bases matching TRBD2. This CDR3 spans 15 amino acids. The germline V gene encodes CDR1 SGHTA and CDR2 FQGTGA. V was pared by 0 bases and J by 5 bases, with 6 bases of the junction left unmatched. For the CDR3, the DNA is TGTGCCAGCAGCTTAACTAGCGGGGAAGAAAACGAGCAGTACTTC. Its translation is CASSLTSGEENEQYF.

The chain has TRBV12-3 or TRBV12-4 and TRBJ1-5; 7 bases agree with TRBD1. The length of the CDR3 is 15 residues. With 2 bases clipped from V and 4 bases from J, the junction kept 5 bases outside the gene matches. CDR3 nucleotides: TGTGCCAGCAGTTTAATGTCAGGGGGGAATCAGCCCCAGCATTTT. Its translation: CASSLMSGGNQPQHF.

The rearrangement uses TRBV7-6 and TRBJ1-1; the D is unclear. Trimming pared 1 base from V and 7 bases from J, leaving 10 bases between. Germline V gene lookup returns CDR1 SGHVS and CDR2 FNYEAQ. The CDR3 totals 13 residues. The CDR3 spells CASSLGGSYEAFF. CDR3 nucleotide sequence: TGTGCCAGCAGCTTAGGCGGCAGCTATGAAGCTTTCTTT.

This clonotype was seen a few times. The J gene is TRBJ2-3, the V gene TRBV10-3; D may be TRBD1 (8 bases). V lost 6 bases to trimming and J lost 4 bases, with 20 bases between them. CDR1 and CDR2 (germline): ENHRY, SYGVKD. This CDR3 contains 16 residues. The CDR3 DNA is TGTGCCATCAGCCCTGGACATACAGGGGGGGCAGATACGCAGTATTTT. Its translation is CAISPGHTGGADTQYF.

The chain links TRBV12-3 or TRBV12-4 to TRBJ2-7; 8 bases map to TRBD1. This CDR3 has 20 residues. The V segment lost 1 base and the J segment 2 bases; nucleotides outside the gene matches: 19. The CDR3 is CASSLGRTGLIHKTTYEQYF. Written as DNA, the CDR3 is TGTGCCAGCAGTTTAGGTCGGACAGGGTTAATACATAAAACAACCTACGAGCAGTACTTC.

Details on this clonotype: Its ends do not fully match the called genes, so a read error is possible. The chain carries TRBV20-1 and TRBJ2-5, with D tentatively TRBD1 (6 bases). The DNA end favors TRBJ2-7, so the J call may be wrong. The V gene's germline CDR1 is DFQATT and CDR2 SNEGSKA (reference sequence). The CDR3 runs 12 residues. The CDR3 coding sequence is TGTAGGGCTAGTCAGGGGTTCGACGAGCAGTACTTC. Its protein is CRASQGFDEQYF.

This clonotype was observed many times. The rearrangement uses TRBV3-1 and TRBJ2-1; possibly TRBD1 or TRBD2 for D (5 bases each). The length of the CDR3 is 16 residues. V was shortened by 3 bases and J by 5 bases, with 17 bases between the two germline ends. Germline lookup yields CDR1 LGHDT and CDR2 YNNKEL (reference sequence). DNA of the CDR3: TGTGCCAGCAGCCAGGGGACGCGCATCGTTAACAATGAGCAGTTCTTC. It is translated as CASSQGTRIVNNEQFF.

As to this clonotype: At one boundary the junction diverges from the germline segment, which might be a read error. V and J are TRBV12-3 or TRBV12-4 and TRBJ2-1; maybe TRBD2 (5 bases). This CDR3 comprises 13 residues. CDR3 in amino acids: CACSLGSRSEQFF. Written as DNA, the CDR3 is TGTGCCTGCAGTTTAGGGAGTAGGAGTGAGCAGTTCTTC.

This clonotype was seen a handful of times. V gene TRBV5-6 combines with J gene TRBJ2-2; D possibly matches TRBD1 or TRBD2 (5 bases each). V was cut by 3 bases and J by 0 bases, with 18 bases left in between. The CDR3 totals 18 residues. CDR1 and CDR2 (germline): SGHDT, YYEEEE. CDR3 nucleotide sequence: TGTGCCAGCAGCTCGCCCTTATTGGGGGAATCGAACACCGGGGAGCTGTTTTTT. Its protein is CASSSPLLGESNTGELFF. Complete variable domain (other parts from reference TRBV5-6 and TRBJ2-2): DAGVTQSPTHLIKTRGQQVTLRCSPKSGHDTVSWYQQALGQGPQFIFQYYEEEERQRGNFPDRFSGHQFPNYSSELNVNALLLGDSALYLCASSSPLLGESNTGELFFGEGSRLTVL.

The V call is TRBV7-2, the J call TRBJ2-4; 8 bases fit TRBD2. V lost 3 bases, J lost 13 bases, and 11 bases stayed unmatched. CDR1 is SGHTA, CDR2 FQGNSA, per germline. The CDR3 sequence is 14 residues long. CDR3 bases: TGTGCCAGCAGCTTTAGCGGGGCGTACAATGAGCAGTACTTC. It is translated as CASSFSGAYNEQYF.

This clonotype was observed a handful of times. The gene calls are TRBV3-1 and TRBJ2-3; D assignment may be TRBD1 or TRBD2 (5 bases each). This CDR3 has 15 amino acids. CDR1 is LGHDT, CDR2 YNNKEL, per germline (reference sequence). V was trimmed by 6 bases and J by 2 bases, leaving 15 bases between them. The CDR3 reads CASRGPPSSTDTQYF. DNA of the CDR3: TGTGCCAGCAGGGGACCCCCAAGTTCCACAGATACGCAGTATTTT.

This clonotype showed up many times. The genes are TRBV29-1 and TRBJ1-2; D is uncertain. In germline, CDR1 is SQVTM, CDR2 ANQGSEA. The CDR3 sequence is 12 residues long. V dropped 2 bases and J dropped 4 bases, with 8 bases sitting between them. CDR3 nucleotides: TGCAGCGTTGAAAGCCAGTCCTATGGCTACACCTTC. Translating it yields CSVESQSYGYTF.

V usage is TRBV5-6 and J usage is TRBJ2-7; 12 bases match TRBD1. CDR1 and CDR2 from the germline V gene are SGHDT and YYEEEE. This CDR3 is 14 amino acids long. Trimming cost V 4 bases and J 5 bases; bases outside gene matches: 4. The CDR3 DNA reads TGTGCCAGCAGCCTCAGGGACAGGGGGCACGAGCAGTACTTC. Its translation is CASSLRDRGHEQYF.

This clonotype was seen at least ten times. This sequence joins TRBV3-1 and TRBJ1-6; D uncertain. Trimming pared 4 bases from V and 9 bases from J, leaving 10 bases between. This CDR3 is built from 13 residues. Germline values: CDR1 LGHDT, CDR2 YNNKEL (reference sequence). This CDR3 is CASSPRDGSPLHF. In DNA, the CDR3 is TGTGCCAGCAGCCCGAGGGATGGTTCACCCCTCCACTTT.

This clonotype was seen more than once but under ten times. At one boundary the junction diverges from the germline segment, which might be a read error. The chain carries TRBV7-9 and TRBJ1-2; a possible D gene is TRBD1 (6 bases). The CDR3 sequence is 13 residues long. Germline V gene lookup returns CDR1 SEHNR and CDR2 FQNEAQ (reference sequence). The CDR3 DNA reads as TGTACCAGCAGCTTACAGGGAAACTATGGCTACACCTTC. Its protein product is CTSSLQGNYGYTF.

This clonotype has a single count. The genes are TRBV5-1 and TRBJ2-7; TRBD2 matches at 7 bases. The J call may be faulty, since TRBJ2-5 better matches the DNA end. Germline V gives CDR1 SGHRS, CDR2 YFSETQ. The CDR3 totals 15 residues. Here the CDR3 DNA reads TGCGCCAGCAGCTTAGAGAGCGGGGTCGAGGGGACCCAGTACTTC. Its protein product is CASSLESGVEGTQYF.

This clonotype was seen a handful of times. The rearrangement links TRBV28 to TRBJ2-7; TRBD1 matches 7 bases. Unmatched junction bases numbered 6, after V lost 2 bases and J lost 2 bases. The CDR3 contains 15 residues. In germline, CDR1 is MDHEN, CDR2 SYDVKM. The CDR3 DNA is TGTGCCAGCAGTTTAGGGACAGCTAACCCCTACGAGCAGTACTTC. Translation: CASSLGTANPYEQYF.

This clonotype was seen a few times. This chain links TRBV15 with TRBJ2-3; TRBD2 matches at 7 bases. The CDR3 runs 16 residues. Germline V gene lookup returns CDR1 LNHNV and CDR2 YYDKDF (reference sequence). Trimming removed 0 bases from V and 1 base from J; junction bases left unmatched: 4. CDR3 nucleotides: TGTGCCACCAGCAGAGATTCCGCGGGGGGCACAGATACGCAGTATTTT. Translating gives CATSRDSAGGTDTQYF.

This clonotype was observed a handful of times. This chain links TRBV6-1 with TRBJ1-5; 7 bases line up with TRBD1. V gave up 7 bases and J gave up 0 bases; unmatched junction bases: 12. The CDR3 totals 17 residues. Germline V gene lookup returns CDR1 MNHNS and CDR2 SASEGT. This CDR3 reads CASTKRGTVDSNQPQHF. As DNA, the CDR3 is TGTGCCAGCACAAAAAGAGGGACAGTTGATAGCAATCAGCCCCAGCATTTT.

The chain joins TRBV14 to TRBJ2-7; D is ambiguous. Germline V gene data show CDR1 as SGHDN and CDR2 as FVKESK. The germline V and J ends were trimmed by 1 base and 0 bases, with 7 bases remaining between them. The CDR3 length is 14 residues. CDR3 sequence reads: CASSQASDSYEQYF. The CDR3 DNA sequence: TGTGCCAGCAGCCAAGCGTCTGACTCCTACGAGCAGTACTTC.

This clonotype came up a few times. The chain is built from TRBV27 and TRBJ1-2; no definite D call. This CDR3 contains 16 residues. CDR1 is MNHEY and CDR2 is SMNVEV in the germline V gene (reference sequence). V lost 6 bases, J lost 4 bases, and 21 bases lay in between. CDR3 sequence reads: CASRSGAGPVRYGYTF. DNA for the CDR3: TGTGCCAGCAGATCAGGCGCTGGTCCGGTCCGCTATGGCTACACCTTC.

In its sample, this clonotype was seen many times. The junction departs from germline at one end; a sequencing error may be responsible. This CDR3 is CASSRGQGSYNEQFF. In DNA form, the CDR3 reads TGCGCCAGCAGCCGGGGACAGGGCTCCTACAATGAGCAGTTCTTC. The chain has TRBV3-1 and TRBJ2-1; 9 nucleotides agree with TRBD1. The CDR3 has 15 amino acids. The V gene's germline CDR1 is LGHDT and CDR2 YNNKEL (reference sequence).

This clonotype was detected many times. This rearrangement joins TRBV20-1 to TRBJ2-5, with 9 bases lining up with TRBD2. The germline CDR1 and CDR2 sequences are DFQATT and SNEGSKA (reference sequence). CDR3 length: 15 amino acids. V gave up 8 bases and J gave up 4 bases; unmatched junction bases: 14. The CDR3 nucleotides are TGCAGTACGGGTGGTGCGGGGGGGCCGCCAGAGACCCAGTACTTC. Amino acids: CSTGGAGGPPETQYF.